Following are 18 T cell receptor beta chains from one sample sequenced in a study of neurological immune-mediated disorders. TCRdb redid the calling of the 5' RACE reads with MiXCR, one entry per CDR3 protein. The sample consists of about 18,000 distinct CDR3 sequences, around 13% of them appearing once. Sequencing was performed on CD4+ T cells from blood. These receptors were taken from a woman in her sixties with HTLV-1-associated myelopathy (HAM/TSP).

This clonotype was counted at least ten times. The chain uses TRBV3-1 and TRBJ2-2; D might be TRBD1 (6 bases). The CDR3 is 14 amino acids. V was shortened by 5 bases and J by 2 bases, with 9 bases between the two germline ends. Germline CDR1 LGHDT, CDR2 YNNKEL (reference sequence). Here the CDR3 reads CASSWDINTGELFF. Written as DNA, the CDR3 is TGTGCCAGCAGCTGGGACATCAACACCGGGGAGCTGTTTTTT.

This clonotype was seen ten or more times. The chain combines TRBV5-1 with TRBJ2-6; D not certain. The ends were cut back, 0 bases at V and 2 bases at J, with 6 bases in the middle. This CDR3 region has 15 residues. CDR1 SGHRS and CDR2 YFSETQ come from the germline V gene. CDR3 in amino acids: CASSLEGTGANVLTF. The DNA of the CDR3 is TGCGCCAGCAGCTTGGAGGGCACTGGGGCCAACGTCCTGACTTTC.

This clonotype was counted at least ten times. The chain recombines TRBV2 with TRBJ2-3, with TRBD1 matching over 8 bases. The ends lost 5 bases at V and 5 bases at J; junction bases unmatched: 18. The CDR3 length is 18 residues. Germline V lookup: CDR1 SNHLY, CDR2 FYNNEI. The CDR3 DNA is TGTGCCAGCAGTTTTTCATACCGACAGGGGAACAGCCAAGATACGCAGTATTTT. Protein: CASSFSYRQGNSQDTQYF.

The sample holds many counts of this clonotype. The chain has TRBV6-2 or TRBV6-3 and TRBJ2-7; unclear D gene. From germline, CDR1 is MNHEY and CDR2 SVGEGT. The CDR3 totals 16 residues. V lost 2 bases and J 0 bases, leaving 14 bases between the germline ends. The CDR3 DNA follows: TGTGCCAGCAGTTACCCGGGTCGCCCGGCCTCCTACGAGCAGTACTTC. Its translation: CASSYPGRPASYEQYF.

Many counts were recorded for this clonotype. V usage is TRBV10-1 and J usage is TRBJ2-2; no clear D. This CDR3 comprises 14 residues. Trimming removed 4 bases at V and 4 bases at J, with 10 bases between. Germline CDR1 reads WNHNN; CDR2 reads SYGVQD (reference sequence). In DNA form, the CDR3 reads TGCGCCAGCAGTGTTAAGGCCCGCACCGGGGAGCTGTTTTTT. This translates into CASSVKARTGELFF.

Many counts were recorded for this clonotype. V gene TRBV20-1 combines with J gene TRBJ2-5; 11 nucleotides line up with TRBD1. CDR3 length: 13 amino acids. V lost 3 bases to trimming and J lost 4 bases; unmatched junction nucleotides: 1. Germline V gene sequence: CDR1 DFQATT, CDR2 SNEGSKA (reference sequence). CDR3 in amino acids: CSARDRGLETQYF. The CDR3 DNA is TGCAGTGCTAGGGACAGGGGGCTAGAGACCCAGTACTTC.

This clonotype was observed many times. V usage is TRBV25-1 and J usage is TRBJ1-2; 7 positions match TRBD1. The CDR3 is 16 amino acids. V was pared by 5 bases and J by 4 bases, with 13 bases of the junction left unmatched. Germline loops: CDR1 MGHDK, CDR2 SYGVNS. In nucleotides, the CDR3 is TGTGCCAGCAGTCCACCGGGACAGCTCTCACCCTATGGCTACACCTTC. This codes for CASSPPGQLSPYGYTF.

This clonotype is labeled as medium-sized. The rearrangement links TRBV7-2 to TRBJ1-5, with D possibly matching TRBD1 (5 bases). The germline V gene encodes CDR1 SGHTA and CDR2 FQGNSA. There are 12 residues in the CDR3. V was cut by 6 bases and J by 6 bases, with 9 bases left in between. The CDR3 sequence is CASSQGSQPQHF. The DNA for the CDR3 is TGTGCCAGCAGTCAGGGAAGTCAGCCCCAGCATTTT.

This clonotype showed up many times. The V and J genes are TRBV20-1 and TRBJ2-7, with TRBD1 matching over 10 bases. The germline CDR1 and CDR2 sequences are DFQATT and SNEGSKA (reference sequence). The CDR3 loop spans 13 amino acids. With V trimmed by 6 bases and J by 6 bases, 8 bases remained unmatched. In nucleotides, the CDR3 is TGCAGTGCAACCGGGACAGGGGTCTCCGAGCAGTACTTC. Protein product: CSATGTGVSEQYF.

This clonotype has ten or more counts. V is TRBV20-1 and J is TRBJ1-4; possibly TRBD1 for D (6 bases). V was pared by 3 bases and J by 7 bases, with 12 bases between. The CDR3 consists of 13 residues. Per germline, CDR1 DFQATT and CDR2 SNEGSKA (reference sequence). This CDR3 reads CSASGRGAEKLFF. CDR3 nucleotide sequence: TGCAGTGCTAGTGGCAGGGGTGCTGAAAAACTGTTTTTT.

The J gene is TRBJ1-4, the V gene TRBV5-1; 9 bases align to TRBD1. The CDR3 covers 14 residues. Per germline, CDR1 SGHRS and CDR2 YFSETQ. The J segment lost 6 bases and the V segment lost 3 bases, leaving 3 bases of the junction unmatched. This CDR3 is CASSSRTGDEKLFF. The CDR3 nucleotides are TGCGCCAGCAGCTCCCGGACAGGGGATGAAAAACTGTTTTTT.

The chain has TRBV20-1 and TRBJ2-5, with D perhaps TRBD1 (7 bases). CDR3 length equals 14 residues. With 6 bases removed from V and 4 bases from J, the gap between germline ends came to 18 bases. Germline V gene data show CDR1 as DFQATT and CDR2 as SNEGSKA (reference sequence). The CDR3 sequence is CSARKEGAGETQYF. For the CDR3, the DNA is TGCAGTGCCAGGAAGGAGGGGGCTGGAGAGACCCAGTACTTC.

This clonotype has a count of ten or more. The J gene is TRBJ1-6, the V gene TRBV12-3 or TRBV12-4; 10 bases align to TRBD1. V lost 6 bases, J lost 7 bases, and 9 bases stayed unmatched. The CDR3 sequence is 16 residues long. CDR3 amino acids: CASSPRQGARNSPLHF. In nucleotides, the CDR3 is TGTGCCAGCAGCCCAAGACAGGGGGCGAGGAATTCACCCCTCCACTTT.

In its sample, this clonotype was seen many times. J is TRBJ1-1 and V is TRBV7-2; perhaps TRBD1 as D (5 bases). This CDR3 contains 16 residues. Trimming left V 2 bases short and J 2 bases short, with 15 bases between. Germline V gives CDR1 SGHTA, CDR2 FQGNSA. This chain's CDR3 is CASSLSRHDSNTEAFF. The CDR3 DNA is TGTGCCAGCAGCTTAAGTAGGCACGACAGTAACACTGAAGCTTTCTTT.

This clonotype is deemed medium-sized. This sequence joins TRBV4-2 and TRBJ2-1, with 8 nucleotides matching TRBD2. There are 16 residues in the CDR3. V was pared by 0 bases and J by 4 bases, with 5 bases of the junction left unmatched. Germline V gene sequence: CDR1 LGHNA, CDR2 YNFKEQ. The CDR3 loop is CASSQDDPGGYNEQFF. The CDR3 DNA sequence: TGTGCCAGCAGCCAAGATGACCCGGGAGGGTACAATGAGCAGTTCTTC.

This clonotype was observed at least ten times. The chain employs TRBV6-2 or TRBV6-3 and TRBJ2-5; 11 bases align to TRBD2. The CDR3 sequence is 15 residues long. CDR1 is MNHEY, CDR2 SVGEGT, per germline. With V trimmed by 5 bases and J by 5 bases, 7 bases remained unmatched. CDR3 DNA sequence: TGTGCCAGCAGTGCCCGACTAGCGGGATCGGAGACCCAGTACTTC. It yields the protein CASSARLAGSETQYF.

This clonotype was picked up many times. The V call is TRBV5-6, the J call TRBJ1-6; 8 nucleotides match TRBD1. The V segment lost 2 bases and the J segment 8 bases; nucleotides outside the gene matches: 6. This CDR3 is built from 15 residues. Looked up from germline, CDR1 is SGHDT and CDR2 is YYEEEE. The CDR3 DNA is TGTGCCAGCAGCTTCGTGGACAGGGCGGATTCACCCCTCCACTTT. Translating gives CASSFVDRADSPLHF.

This clonotype has at least ten counts. The chain couples TRBV5-1 to TRBJ1-3; 10 bases agree with TRBD1. Germline lookup yields CDR1 SGHRS and CDR2 YFSETQ. This CDR3 comprises 15 residues. V gave up 6 bases and J gave up 1 base; unmatched junction bases: 4. CDR3 protein: CASTRQGASGNTIYF. Here the CDR3 DNA reads TGCGCCAGCACGAGACAGGGGGCTTCTGGAAACACCATATATTTT. Full variable domain (remainder filled in from reference TRBV5-1 and TRBJ1-3): KAGVTQTPRYLIKTRGQQVTLSCSPISGHRSVSWYQQTPGQGLQFLFEYFSETQRNKGNFPGRFSGRQFSNSRSEMNVSTLELGDSALYLCASTRQGASGNTIYFGEGSWLTVV.